These 21 T cell receptor beta chains were sequenced from one sample in a study of T cell responses to AZD1222 COVID-19 vaccine. TCRdb's table, derived via immunoSEQ multiplex PCR, lists solely in-frame clones and lacks some. The sample consists of 90,000 to 120,000 clones, roughly 86% of them appearing once. The sequencing used peripheral blood, collected 28 days after the second dose of the MenACWY control vaccine. These receptors were collected from an adult who received the MenACWY meningococcal vaccine as a control.

This sequence joins TRBV3-1 (or the pseudogene TRBV3-2) and TRBJ2-7, with D perhaps assigned TRBD1 or TRBD2 (6 bases each). V lost 2 bases to trimming and J lost 5 bases, with 13 bases between them. The germline gives CDR1 LGHDT, CDR2 YNNKEL (reference sequence). The CDR3 runs to 14 residues. The CDR3 protein is CASSQSRGVHEQYF. CDR3 sequence (DNA): TGTGCCAGCAGCCAATCTAGGGGGGTCCACGAGCAGTACTTC.

The V call is TRBV28, the J call TRBJ1-1, with 9 bases matching TRBD1. This CDR3 spans 13 amino acids. V dropped 6 bases and J dropped 5; count of bases not matched to a gene: 4. Germline loops: CDR1 MDHEN, CDR2 SYDVKM. The CDR3 is CASRRDRVTEAFF. DNA of the CDR3: TGTGCCAGCAGAAGGGACAGGGTGACTGAAGCTTTCTTT.

This chain uses TRBV6-4 with TRBJ1-1, with a tentative D call TRBD1 (5 bases). The germline CDR1 and CDR2 sequences are MRHNA and SNTAGT. V shed 8 bases and J shed 5 bases, with 15 bases lying between them. The CDR3 extends over 13 amino acids. CDR3 nucleotide sequence: TGTGCCAGCTCCGGGGCGGAGGGGACTGAAGCTTTCTTT. Its translation is CASSGAEGTEAFF.

A single count supports this clone. The chain combines TRBV3-1 (or the pseudogene TRBV3-2) with TRBJ1-2, with D unclear. Trimming pared 1 base from V and 8 bases from J, leaving 5 bases between. The CDR3 has 11 residues. Per germline, CDR1 LGHDT and CDR2 YNNKEL (reference sequence). CDR3 region: CASSQVGGYTF. The CDR3 DNA reads as TGTGCCAGCAGCCAAGTTGGGGGCTACACCTTC.

The chain is built from TRBV5-4 and TRBJ1-2; D unresolved. V was cut by 0 bases and J by 8 bases, with 8 bases left in between. Per germline, CDR1 SGHNT and CDR2 YYREEE (reference sequence). This CDR3 has 12 amino acids. The CDR3 coding sequence is TGTGCCAGCAGCTTGGACCGGAGGGGCTACACCTTC. Residues: CASSLDRRGYTF.

The chain links TRBV7-2 to TRBJ1-2; 12 bases are a match to TRBD1. This CDR3 is 16 amino acids long. CDR1 is SGHTA, CDR2 FQGNSA, per germline. The trim removed 0 bases at V and 3 bases at J, leaving 2 bases unmatched. CDR3 in amino acids: CASSLAGTGGDYGYTF. The CDR3 DNA follows: TGTGCCAGCAGCTTAGCCGGGACAGGGGGCGACTATGGCTACACCTTC.

The chain carries TRBV5-6 and TRBJ1-1, with D perhaps TRBD1 (6 bases). This CDR3 is built from 14 residues. From germline, CDR1 is SGHDT and CDR2 YYEEEE. Deletions cut 0 bases from V and 5 bases from J, with 11 bases between. CDR3 DNA sequence: TGTGCCAGCAGCTTGGTGGGGGGGCCGACTGAAGCTTTCTTT. It encodes CASSLVGGPTEAFF.

The rearrangement joins TRBV5-4 to TRBJ2-3; TRBD1 matches at 8 bases. Germline assignment: CDR1 SGHNT and CDR2 YYREEE (reference sequence). Germline trimming cut 3 bases from V and 0 bases from J; bases unmatched to any gene: 9. The CDR3 is 17 residues long. Here the CDR3 DNA reads TGTGCCAGCAGCTCAGAGACAGGGGCCTGGAGCACAGATACGCAGTATTTT. Translated: CASSSETGAWSTDTQYF.

The gene calls are TRBV6-2 or TRBV6-3 and TRBJ2-7; D is perhaps TRBD1 (7 bases). Between the trimmed V and J ends, which lost 2 bases and 3 bases, there was a span of 14 bases. The germline V gene has CDR1 MNHEY and CDR2 SVGEGT. The CDR3 sequence is 15 residues long. CDR3 DNA sequence: TGTGCCAGCAGTTACGGAGGAGGGGGCTTCTACGAGCAGTACTTC. This gives the protein CASSYGGGGFYEQYF.

CDR3 in DNA: TGTGCCAGCAGCTTAGACCGCGACTATGGCTACACCTTC. Amino acids: CASSLDRDYGYTF. The chain links TRBV7-2 to TRBJ1-2; D is uncertain. CDR3 length: 13 amino acids. Germline lookup yields CDR1 SGHTA and CDR2 FQGNSA. With 1 base removed from V and 3 bases from J, the gap between germline ends came to 6 bases.

The chain joins TRBV6-2 or TRBV6-3 to TRBJ1-5; 10 bases line up with TRBD1. CDR3 size: 17 residues. Germline V lookup: CDR1 MNHEY, CDR2 SVGEGT. J gave up 3 bases and V 6 bases, and 11 bases lay outside the gene matches. The CDR3 DNA sequence: TGTGCCAGCAGCTTAAGACAGGGGGCCGGGAACAATCAGCCCCAGCATTTT. This sequence encodes CASSLRQGAGNNQPQHF.

The V and J genes are TRBV5-3 and TRBJ2-7; D is uncertain. TRBV5-3 is flagged as an ORF with uncertain function. The CDR3 totals 15 residues. Between the trimmed V and J ends, which lost 2 bases and 0 bases, there was a span of 12 bases. The CDR3 bases are TGTGCCAGAAGCTTAGGTCAGAACCCCTCCTACGAGCAGTACTTC. Its translation: CARSLGQNPSYEQYF.

V usage is TRBV10-1 and J usage is TRBJ2-7; no reliable D call. The germline gives CDR1 WNHNN, CDR2 SYGVQD (reference sequence). The length of the CDR3 is 12 residues. The V end lost 2 bases, the J end lost 13 bases, and 15 bases lay between the germline ends. CDR3 residues: CASSEGQAHLYF. For the CDR3, the DNA is TGCGCCAGCAGTGAGGGCCAGGCCCACCTTTACTTC.

DNA for the CDR3: TGTGCCAGCAGCCCCGGCAACAGGGGGCTATATTCACCCCTCCACTTT. It codes for CASSPGNRGLYSPLHF. This sequence joins TRBV7-6 and TRBJ1-6; 9 positions match TRBD1. From germline, CDR1 is SGHVS and CDR2 FNYEAQ. J gave up 8 bases and V 5 bases, and 10 bases lay outside the gene matches. The CDR3 has 16 residues.

This chain links TRBV4-3 with TRBJ1-1, with TRBD1 as a possible D gene (5 bases). Per germline, CDR1 LGHNA and CDR2 YSLEER. The CDR3 extends over 13 amino acids. V dropped 0 bases and J dropped 8 bases, with 10 bases sitting between them. CDR3 bases: TGCGCCAGCAGCCAAGATCCATGGACAGAAGCTTTCTTT. It specifies CASSQDPWTEAFF.

CDR3 residues: CASSEKGNTEAFF. Written as DNA, the CDR3 is TGTGCCAGCAGTGAGAAGGGGAACACTGAAGCTTTCTTT. The chain combines TRBV6-4 with TRBJ1-1; D is ambiguous. CDR3 length: 13 residues. V was shortened by 3 bases and J by 1 base, with 6 bases between the two germline ends. Per the germline V gene, CDR1 is MRHNA and CDR2 is SNTAGT.

This clone was detected only once. The genes are TRBV19 and TRBJ1-2; perhaps TRBD1 as D (5 bases). Germline CDR1 and CDR2: LNHDA and SQIVND (reference sequence). Trimming removed 7 bases from V and 5 bases from J, with 14 bases in between. This CDR3 region has 13 residues. For the CDR3, the DNA is TGTGCCAGTAACTCAGGGTTAGGGTATGGCTACACCTTC. Translated: CASNSGLGYGYTF.

This sequence joins TRBV7-2 and TRBJ1-1, with D maybe TRBD1 (6 bases). There are 15 residues in the CDR3. CDR1 and CDR2 from the germline V gene are SGHTA and FQGNSA. With 4 bases removed from V and 0 bases from J, the gap between germline ends came to 12 bases. The CDR3 loop is CASSYQGGLNTEAFF. In nucleotides, the CDR3 is TGTGCCAGCAGCTACCAAGGGGGACTGAACACTGAAGCTTTCTTT.

In its sample, this clone was seen a few times. V is TRBV9 and J is TRBJ1-2, with 9 bases that match TRBD1. CDR3 size: 17 residues. The ends lost 4 bases at V and 4 bases at J; junction bases unmatched: 14. Per germline, CDR1 SGDLS and CDR2 YYNGEE. The CDR3 here is CASSSDSGQGDFYGYTF. Here the CDR3 DNA reads TGTGCCAGCAGCTCAGACTCGGGACAGGGTGATTTCTATGGCTACACCTTC.

The chain couples TRBV7-2 to TRBJ2-7; a possible D gene is TRBD1 (5 bases). Per the germline V gene, CDR1 is SGHTA and CDR2 is FQGNSA. The V gene lost 2 bases and the J gene lost 0 bases, with 11 bases spanning the gap. This CDR3 contains 15 residues. CDR3 region: CASSLQGSSSYEQYF. In DNA, the CDR3 is TGTGCCAGCAGCTTACAGGGATCTAGCTCCTACGAGCAGTACTTC.

The chain uses TRBV9 and TRBJ2-1, with 8 bases fitting TRBD2. The germline V gene has CDR1 SGDLS and CDR2 YYNGEE. This CDR3 contains 16 residues. Trimming cost V 2 bases and J 9 bases; bases outside gene matches: 13. The chain's CDR3 is CASSVPPGLEAGEQFF. The DNA of the CDR3 is TGTGCCAGCAGCGTTCCCCCGGGACTAGAAGCGGGTGAGCAGTTCTTC.